The clone carrying this T cell receptor (beta chain) was picked up a small number of times. These data are taken from a study of CD8+ T cells in alopecia areata. The authors extracted RNA and reverse transcribed it into cDNA as the sequencing template. Clones were read by immunoSEQ multiplex PCR, and TCRdb kept only the in-frame ones, dropping some. This sample has 65,000 to 95,000 clones, with roughly 51% found just once. CDR3 size: 13 residues. V was cut by 3 bases and J by 2 bases, with 9 bases left in between. The germline gives CDR1 SQVTM, CDR2 ANQGSEA. The sample consisted of NKG2D-high CD8+ T cells sorted from blood. The sequence was obtained from a human donor with alopecia areata. The gene calls are TRBV29-1 and TRBJ2-3; no clear D gene. The CDR3 protein is CSVDLRNTDTQYF. The DNA for the CDR3 is TGCAGCGTTGACCTTAGAAACACAGATACGCAGTATTTT.